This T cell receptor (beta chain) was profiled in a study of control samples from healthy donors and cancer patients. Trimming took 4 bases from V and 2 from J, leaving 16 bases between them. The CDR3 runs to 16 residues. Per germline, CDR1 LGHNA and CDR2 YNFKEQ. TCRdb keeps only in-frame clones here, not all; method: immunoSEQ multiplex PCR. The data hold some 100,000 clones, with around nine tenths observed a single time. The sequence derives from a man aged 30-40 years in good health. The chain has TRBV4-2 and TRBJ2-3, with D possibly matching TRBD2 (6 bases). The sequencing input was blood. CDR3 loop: CASSPQSGLLTDTQYF. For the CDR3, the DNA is TGTGCCAGCAGCCCCCAGTCGGGACTCCTCACAGATACGCAGTATTTT.